This TCR beta chain was identified in a study of vaccination effects on CD4 cells after COVID-19. Study-level information: Peptides at 10 ug/ml and IL-2 at 9.5 to 10 IU/ml were added to 1.5 million to 2.5 million PBMC per well.

With approximately ten days of culture completed, CD4+ T cells were isolated. A half-medium replacement with IL-2 medium was carried out on days 3 and 7. Generated by immunoSEQ multiplex PCR, the TCRdb table keeps only in-frame clones and is missing some. The sample lists fewer than 75,000 clones; roughly four fifths were seen once. Trimming stripped 1 base from V and 0 bases from J, with 3 bases between. The germline gives CDR1 SEHNR, CDR2 FQNEAQ (reference sequence). This CDR3 has 13 residues. Turning to this clone: What it recognizes is unknown.

J is TRBJ1-1 and V is TRBV7-9, with unresolved D. The receptor comes from a human donor who received a COVID-19 vaccine. The material was CD4+ T cells from PBMCs cultured without peptide, obtained before COVID-19 vaccination. The CDR3: CASSLDVNTEAFF. The CDR3 nucleotides are TGTGCCAGCAGCTTAGATGTGAACACTGAAGCTTTCTTT.